These 28 T cell receptor beta chains were all obtained from the same sample, sequenced in a study of beta chain features in type 1 diabetes. The isolated RNA, all of it, was reverse transcribed, so expressed TCRB transcripts were what got sequenced. Only in-frame clones appear in the TCRdb table, and some are missing; sequencing was by immunoSEQ multiplex PCR. The table shows 150,000 or so clones, with 8% to 8.5% occurring only once. General observations from the study: Among patients with Type 1 diabetes, TCRB CDR3s were moderately but significantly shorter in every one of the four CD4+ subsets.

The antigens for these receptors are not known. Material for sequencing was central memory CD4+ T cells from blood. These receptors were obtained from a woman aged 18-30 years with type 1 diabetes.

This chain joins TRBV5-1 and TRBJ2-7; 7 bases line up with TRBD2. J lost 10 bases, V lost 0 bases, and 7 bases had no gene match. Germline CDR1 SGHRS, CDR2 YFSETQ. The CDR3 has 13 residues. CDR3 amino acids: CASSLATREDQYF. DNA for the CDR3: TGCGCCAGCAGCTTGGCGACCCGGGAGGATCAGTACTTC.

This clone was counted only a few times. The rearrangement joins TRBV5-1 to TRBJ1-4; TRBD1 matches at 7 bases. CDR1 SGHRS and CDR2 YFSETQ come from the germline V gene. The CDR3 loop spans 14 amino acids. After removal of 5 bases from V and 2 bases from J, the junction contained 3 bases not matched to a gene. The CDR3 sequence is CASRLTGTNEKLFF. CDR3 in DNA: TGCGCCAGCAGATTGACAGGGACTAATGAAAAACTGTTTTTT.

This clone was detected only a few times. V usage is TRBV27 and J usage is TRBJ2-7; 8 bases fit TRBD2. The CDR3 consists of 17 residues. Germline CDR1 reads MNHEY; CDR2 reads SMNVEV (reference sequence). V lost 6 bases to trimming and J lost 0 bases; unmatched junction nucleotides: 13. CDR3 in DNA: TGTGCCAGCAGACCTCTCCTTAGCGGGGCAGTCTCCTACGAGCAGTACTTC. Its translation is CASRPLLSGAVSYEQYF.

V is TRBV5-4 and J is TRBJ1-2; D possibly corresponds to TRBD1 (6 bases). V lost 5 bases, J lost 4 bases, and 18 bases lay in between. The CDR3 length is 15 residues. CDR1 is SGHNT, CDR2 YYREEE, per germline (reference sequence). CDR3 sequence reads: CASRRNRDLGYGYTF. The CDR3 nucleotides are TGTGCCAGCAGACGAAACAGGGATTTAGGCTATGGCTACACCTTC.

The chain joins TRBV5-1 to TRBJ2-5; 9 bases are shared with TRBD1. The V gene end was trimmed by 4 bases and the J gene end by 2 bases; junction bases not matched to a gene: 3. The germline gives CDR1 SGHRS, CDR2 YFSETQ. This CDR3 has 14 amino acids. The DNA for the CDR3 is TGCGCCAGCAGCGAGGGACAGGGTCAAGAGACCCAGTACTTC. Its translation: CASSEGQGQETQYF. Full variable domain (remainder filled in from reference TRBV5-1 and TRBJ2-5): KAGVTQTPRYLIKTRGQQVTLSCSPISGHRSVSWYQQTPGQGLQFLFEYFSETQRNKGNFPGRFSGRQFSNSRSEMNVSTLELGDSALYLCASSEGQGQETQYFGPGTRLLVL.

V gene TRBV4-3 combines with J gene TRBJ2-2, with D tentatively TRBD1 (5 bases). The CDR3 spans 17 residues. The germline V and J ends were trimmed by 0 bases and 3 bases, with 14 bases remaining between them. Germline CDR1 and CDR2: LGHNA and YSLEER. The chain's CDR3 is CASSQETGYRYTGELFF. The CDR3 DNA sequence: TGCGCCAGCAGCCAAGAAACAGGTTATCGTTACACCGGGGAGCTGTTTTTT.

The chain joins TRBV7-2 to TRBJ1-3; TRBD1 might be the D (5 bases). CDR3 length equals 16 residues. Germline CDR1 is SGHTA and CDR2 is FQGNSA. Trimming took 5 bases from V and 0 from J, leaving 14 bases between them. The CDR3 DNA is TGTGCCAGCAGCCTCTCGGGGGGGAGCTCTGGAAACACCATATATTTT. Translated: CASSLSGGSSGNTIYF. The full variable domain, in which reference TRBV7-2 and TRBJ1-3 provide the parts outside the CDR3, is GAGVSQSPSNKVTEKGKDVELRCDPISGHTALYWYRQSLGQGLEFLIYFQGNSAPDKSGLPSDRFSAERTGGSVSTLTIQRTQQEDSAVYLCASSLSGGSSGNTIYFGEGSWLTVV.

This clone was detected a few times. This sequence joins TRBV6-6 and TRBJ1-5; weak D call: TRBD1 (5 bases). Trimming shortened V by 6 bases and J by 8 bases, and 11 bases separated the two germline ends. From germline, CDR1 is MNHNY and CDR2 SVGAGI (reference sequence). CDR3 length: 12 residues. The CDR3 is CASSSTGEPQHF. The CDR3, as DNA: TGTGCCAGCAGCTCAACAGGCGAGCCCCAGCATTTT.

The V and J genes are TRBV9 and TRBJ2-5; 9 nucleotides match TRBD1. The germline CDR1 and CDR2 sequences are SGDLS and YYNGEE. CDR3 length: 15 amino acids. V gave up 3 bases and J gave up 7 bases; unmatched junction bases: 10. The CDR3 coding sequence is TGTGCCAGCAGCGAGACAGGGGGGTCGGTGGCGACCCAGTACTTC. It translates to CASSETGGSVATQYF.

This clone was seen more than once but under ten times. The V gene is TRBV5-6, the J gene TRBJ2-3, with 14 bases fitting TRBD2. Germline values: CDR1 SGHDT, CDR2 YYEEEE. J gave up 3 bases and V 5 bases, and 11 bases lay outside the gene matches. The CDR3 loop spans 18 amino acids. The CDR3 region has the DNA TGTGCCAGCAGGACCCGACTAGCGGGGGGGCCTAGAACAGATACGCAGTATTTT. Protein sequence: CASRTRLAGGPRTDTQYF.

This clone was picked up a small number of times. An end of the junction does not agree with germline; a read error may underlie this. The chain carries TRBV5-1 and TRBJ2-7, with D possibly matching TRBD1 (5 bases). CDR1 is SGHRS and CDR2 is YFSETQ in the germline V gene. CDR3 length: 12 amino acids. In DNA form, the CDR3 reads TGCGCCAGCAGCTTGGATTCAGGGTTCTTTTCCTTC. This sequence encodes CASSLDSGFFSF.

The CDR3 DNA reads TGTGCCAGCATAGGACACGTTGAAGCTTTCTTT. This codes for CASIGHVEAFF. The chain has TRBV2 and TRBJ1-1; a possible D gene is TRBD1 (5 bases). V was shortened by 7 bases and J by 7 bases, with 10 bases between the two germline ends. The germline gives CDR1 SNHLY, CDR2 FYNNEI. This CDR3 comprises 11 residues.

This clone was detected only a few times. V is TRBV30 and J is TRBJ2-1; 10 bases agree with TRBD2. The CDR3 extends over 20 amino acids. Germline CDR1 is GTSNPN and CDR2 is SVGIG (reference sequence). The junction had 14 bases not matched to a gene; V was cut back by 0 bases and J by 0 bases. CDR3 protein: CAWSVSTTSGYQSSYNEQFF. CDR3 coding DNA: TGTGCCTGGAGTGTATCTACGACTAGCGGGTATCAAAGCTCCTACAATGAGCAGTTCTTC.

This chain links TRBV29-1 with TRBJ2-7; 10 bases map to TRBD1. Germline CDR1 SQVTM, CDR2 ANQGSEA. CDR3 length equals 12 residues. Trimming removed 6 bases from V and 6 bases from J; junction bases left unmatched: 5. The CDR3 nucleotides are TGCAGCGTCGCCGGGACAGGGGTCGAGCAGTACTTC. Protein sequence: CSVAGTGVEQYF.

The V and J genes are TRBV7-9 and TRBJ2-1; 11 bases fit TRBD2. This CDR3 spans 15 amino acids. With V trimmed by 5 bases and J by 3 bases, 3 bases remained unmatched. Germline V gene data show CDR1 as SEHNR and CDR2 as FQNEAQ (reference sequence). CDR3 sequence reads: CASSLLAGDYNEQFF. CDR3 bases: TGTGCCAGCAGCCTACTAGCGGGGGACTACAATGAGCAGTTCTTC.

This clone counts as medium-sized. The chain uses TRBV7-9 and TRBJ2-7; TRBD2 matches 11 bases. There are 13 residues in the CDR3. Germline V CDR1 and CDR2: SEHNR, FQNEAQ (reference sequence). Losses at the gene ends were 5 bases for V and 6 bases for J; bases not matched to a gene: 3. This CDR3 reads CASSKLAGAEQYF. In nucleotides, the CDR3 is TGTGCCAGCAGCAAACTAGCGGGAGCCGAGCAGTACTTC.

The chain couples TRBV7-2 to TRBJ1-2, with TRBD1 matching over 8 bases. There are 14 residues in the CDR3. Trimming removed 1 base from V and 8 bases from J; junction bases left unmatched: 6. In germline, CDR1 is SGHTA, CDR2 FQGNSA. The CDR3 spells CASSLGQGLGGYTF. In DNA, the CDR3 is TGTGCCAGCAGCTTAGGACAGGGGTTAGGGGGCTACACCTTC. Full variable domain (remainder filled in from reference TRBV7-2 and TRBJ1-2): GAGVSQSPSNKVTEKGKDVELRCDPISGHTALYWYRQSLGQGLEFLIYFQGNSAPDKSGLPSDRFSAERTGGSVSTLTIQRTQQEDSAVYLCASSLGQGLGGYTFGSGTRLTVV.

Only a few counts were recorded for this clone. The chain uses TRBV29-1 and TRBJ2-3, with TRBD2 as a possible D gene (6 bases). The CDR3 is 12 amino acids. The V and J ends lost 4 bases and 2 bases respectively, with 7 bases between them. The germline V gene has CDR1 SQVTM and CDR2 ANQGSEA. This CDR3 reads CSVAGDTDTQYF. The CDR3 coding sequence is TGCAGCGTTGCGGGGGACACAGATACGCAGTATTTT.

This clone showed up many times. This chain joins TRBV5-4 and TRBJ2-1; TRBD1 is a possible D gene (5 bases). CDR1 SGHNT and CDR2 YYREEE come from the germline V gene (reference sequence). V was shortened by 2 bases and J by 8 bases, with 11 bases between the two germline ends. The CDR3 sequence is 13 residues long. CDR3 residues: CASSFRGRDEQFF. The CDR3 DNA is TGTGCCAGCAGCTTTAGGGGCCGGGATGAGCAGTTCTTC.

This clone has a handful of counts. This chain joins TRBV2 and TRBJ2-3; D ambiguous. Germline values: CDR1 SNHLY, CDR2 FYNNEI. Trimming left V 6 bases short and J 6 bases short, with 19 bases between. The CDR3 has 15 amino acids. Written as DNA, the CDR3 is TGTGCCAGCAGCACGATACATCGAACCAGGGATACGCAGTATTTT. Translation: CASSTIHRTRDTQYF.

A few counts support this clone. The sample holds other DNA sequences that translate to the same CDR3. This CDR3 is CASSLPGGDTQYF. The DNA of the CDR3 is TGTGCCAGCAGTTTGCCAGGCGGGGATACGCAGTATTTT. The chain has TRBV28 and TRBJ2-3; D perhaps matches TRBD2 (5 bases). V lost 3 bases, J lost 6 bases, and 10 bases lay in between. The V gene's germline CDR1 is MDHEN and CDR2 SYDVKM. CDR3 length: 13 amino acids.

This clone came up a few times. This chain connects TRBV7-8 to TRBJ2-1, with TRBD2 matching 12 bases. The CDR3 runs to 14 residues. V was clipped by 3 bases and J by 11 bases; unmatched bases: 5. CDR1 and CDR2 from the germline V gene are SGHVS and FQNEAQ. The CDR3 loop reads CASSFRTSGVKQFF. The CDR3 DNA follows: TGTGCCAGCAGCTTTCGGACTAGCGGGGTTAAGCAGTTCTTC.

The chain links TRBV5-1 to TRBJ2-1; 9 bases align to TRBD2. The CDR3 is made up of 16 amino acids. V was clipped by 4 bases and J by 15 bases; unmatched bases: 20. The germline V gene has CDR1 SGHRS and CDR2 YFSETQ. This chain's CDR3 is CASSPAPGILAGLGFF. DNA for the CDR3: TGCGCCAGCAGCCCGGCTCCAGGGATACTAGCGGGTCTAGGGTTCTTC. Supplemented by reference TRBV5-1 and TRBJ2-1, the full variable domain reads KAGVTQTPRYLIKTRGQQVTLSCSPISGHRSVSWYQQTPGQGLQFLFEYFSETQRNKGNFPGRFSGRQFSNSRSEMNVSTLELGDSALYLCASSPAPGILAGLGFFGPGTRLTVL.

This clone was counted between two and nine times. The chain recombines TRBV6-6 with TRBJ2-2; no firm D call. Trimming removed 8 bases from V and 8 bases from J, with 12 bases in between. The CDR3 covers 12 residues. The germline V gene encodes CDR1 MNHNY and CDR2 SVGAGI (reference sequence). In nucleotides, the CDR3 is TGTGCCAGCGTGAAGGAGCAGGGGGAGCTGTTTTTT. It encodes CASVKEQGELFF.

The chain is built from TRBV13 and TRBJ2-7, with TRBD2 matching 12 bases. The CDR3 runs to 18 residues. Per the germline V gene, CDR1 is PRHDT and CDR2 is FYEKMQ (reference sequence). Trimming removed 5 bases from V and 2 bases from J; junction bases left unmatched: 13. The DNA for the CDR3 is TGTGCCAGCAGCCTAAAGCCCCGACTAGCGGGAGATCCCTACGAGCAGTACTTC. Protein: CASSLKPRLAGDPYEQYF.

A few counts support this clone. The chain joins TRBV7-2 to TRBJ2-4; 8 bases agree with TRBD2. This CDR3 spans 14 amino acids. Looked up from germline, CDR1 is SGHTA and CDR2 is FQGNSA. The V gene end was trimmed by 4 bases and the J gene end by 11 bases; junction bases not matched to a gene: 10. The CDR3 protein is CASSSRTGTRVQYF. For the CDR3, the DNA is TGTGCCAGCAGCTCAAGAACCGGGACTAGGGTTCAGTACTTC.

This clone was detected only a few times. The chain joins TRBV5-1 to TRBJ1-5, with TRBD1 as a possible D gene (5 bases). Per the germline V gene, CDR1 is SGHRS and CDR2 is YFSETQ. CDR3 length: 14 amino acids. Trimming cost V 0 bases and J 5 bases, with 9 bases left between them. CDR3 protein: CASSLEGPHQPQHF. Written as DNA, the CDR3 is TGCGCCAGCAGCTTGGAGGGGCCCCATCAGCCCCAGCATTTT.

This clone was seen more than once but under ten times. The rearrangement links TRBV7-2 to TRBJ2-7; maybe TRBD1 (5 bases). This CDR3 has 13 amino acids. Germline V gives CDR1 SGHTA, CDR2 FQGNSA. Trimming removed 6 bases from V and 9 bases from J, with 18 bases in between. The CDR3 spells CASSIKGSPAQYF. In DNA form, the CDR3 reads TGTGCCAGCAGTATCAAGGGGTCCCCCGCGCAGTACTTC.